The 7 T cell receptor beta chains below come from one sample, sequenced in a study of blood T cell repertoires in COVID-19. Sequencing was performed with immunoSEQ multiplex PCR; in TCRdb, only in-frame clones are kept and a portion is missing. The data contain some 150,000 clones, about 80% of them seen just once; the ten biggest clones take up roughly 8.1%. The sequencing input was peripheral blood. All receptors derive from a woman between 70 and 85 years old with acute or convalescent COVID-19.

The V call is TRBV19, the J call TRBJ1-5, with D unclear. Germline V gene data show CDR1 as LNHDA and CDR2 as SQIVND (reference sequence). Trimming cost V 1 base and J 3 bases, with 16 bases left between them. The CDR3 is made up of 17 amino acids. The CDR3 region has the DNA TGTGCCAGTAGTATAGGCACGAGGGTAGGATACAATCAGCCCCAGCATTTT. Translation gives CASSIGTRVGYNQPQHF.

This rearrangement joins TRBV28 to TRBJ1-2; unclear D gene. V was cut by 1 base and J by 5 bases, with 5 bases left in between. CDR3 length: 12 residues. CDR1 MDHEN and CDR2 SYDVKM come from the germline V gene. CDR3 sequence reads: CASSLSPYGYTF. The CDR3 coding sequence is TGTGCCAGCAGTTTATCCCCTTATGGCTACACCTTC.

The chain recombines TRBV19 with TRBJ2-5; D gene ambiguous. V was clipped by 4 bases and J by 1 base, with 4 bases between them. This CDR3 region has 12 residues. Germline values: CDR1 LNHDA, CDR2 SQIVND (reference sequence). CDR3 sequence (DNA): TGTGCCAGTAGTAAGCGCCAAGAGACCCAGTACTTC. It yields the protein CASSKRQETQYF.

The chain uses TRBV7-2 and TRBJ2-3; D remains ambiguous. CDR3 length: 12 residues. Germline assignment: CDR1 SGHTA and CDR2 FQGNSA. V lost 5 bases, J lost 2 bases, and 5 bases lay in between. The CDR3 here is CASSPPTDTQYF. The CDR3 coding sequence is TGTGCCAGCAGCCCTCCCACAGATACGCAGTATTTT.

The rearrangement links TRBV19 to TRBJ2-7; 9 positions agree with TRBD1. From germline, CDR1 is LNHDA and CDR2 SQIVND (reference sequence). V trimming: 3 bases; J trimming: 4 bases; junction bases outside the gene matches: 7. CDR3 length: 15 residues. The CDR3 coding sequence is TGTGCCAGTAGTATCGGGGGGACAGGGCTTTACGAGCAGTACTTC. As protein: CASSIGGTGLYEQYF. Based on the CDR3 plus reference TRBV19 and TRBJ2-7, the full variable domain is DGGITQSPKYLFRKEGQNVTLSCEQNLNHDAMYWYRQDPGQGLRLIYYSQIVNDFQKGDIAEGYSVSREKKESFPLTVTSAQKNPTAFYLCASSIGGTGLYEQYFGPGTRLTVT.

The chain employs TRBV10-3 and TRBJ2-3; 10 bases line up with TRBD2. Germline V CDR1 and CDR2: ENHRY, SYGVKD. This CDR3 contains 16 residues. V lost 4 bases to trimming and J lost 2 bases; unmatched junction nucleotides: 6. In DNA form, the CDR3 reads TGTGCCATCAGTGGAGCTAGCGGGGGAGTCACAGATACGCAGTATTTT. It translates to CAISGASGGVTDTQYF.

The CDR3 here is CASSQDRDYGYTF. As DNA, the CDR3 is TGTGCCAGCAGCCAAGACAGGGACTATGGCTACACCTTC. The V call is TRBV7-3, the J call TRBJ1-2; 7 bases are a match to TRBD1. This CDR3 contains 13 residues. The junction had 3 bases not matched to a gene; V was cut back by 5 bases and J by 3 bases. Germline V CDR1 and CDR2: SGHTA, FQGTGA.